One sample yielded the 28 T cell receptor beta chains listed below, sequenced in a study of T cell responses to AZD1222 COVID-19 vaccine. This table comes from immunoSEQ multiplex PCR, and its TCRdb copy is limited to in-frame clones, with some not included. The table includes approximately 190,000 clones, roughly 93% detected once. The sample in question was peripheral blood, obtained on day 0 of AZD1222 vaccination. These receptor sequences come from an adult in good health.

This sequence joins TRBV5-1 and TRBJ1-4; 8 bases fit TRBD1. This CDR3 is 15 amino acids long. V dropped 0 bases and J dropped 7; count of bases not matched to a gene: 5. In germline, CDR1 is SGHRS, CDR2 YFSETQ. As DNA, the CDR3 is TGCGCCAGCAGCTTGGCTGGGACAGGTAGTGAAAAACTGTTTTTT. Its translation: CASSLAGTGSEKLFF.

This chain links TRBV25-1 with TRBJ2-3, with D possibly TRBD2 on 6 matching bases. Germline V gene sequence: CDR1 MGHDK, CDR2 SYGVNS. V lost 4 bases and J 1 base, leaving 12 bases between the germline ends. The CDR3 length is 15 residues. CDR3 coding DNA: TGTGCCAGCAGTGCCTGGGAGGACGGCACAGATACGCAGTATTTT. Amino acid sequence: CASSAWEDGTDTQYF.

This clone was recorded once. The chain uses TRBV6-2 or TRBV6-3 and TRBJ1-4; D unresolved. The CDR3 sequence is 12 residues long. Between the trimmed V and J ends, which lost 3 bases and 8 bases, there was a span of 7 bases. CDR1 and CDR2 (germline): MNHEY, SVGEGT. The CDR3 spells CASSYSGEKLFF. CDR3 DNA sequence: TGTGCCAGCAGTTATAGTGGAGAAAAACTGTTTTTT.

This clone was recorded once. The chain employs TRBV27 and TRBJ2-1, with a weak D call TRBD2 (6 bases). The CDR3 sequence is 15 residues long. Germline-derived CDR1 and CDR2 are MNHEY and SMNVEV (reference sequence). V gave up 7 bases and J gave up 2 bases, with 15 bases separating them. CDR3 nucleotide sequence: TGTGCCAGCACCCCGGGGGATCATACCTACAATGAGCAGTTCTTC. Encoded protein: CASTPGDHTYNEQFF.

This clone occurred once. The chain is built from TRBV10-3 and TRBJ2-1; D remains unclear. The V gene's germline CDR1 is ENHRY and CDR2 SYGVKD. CDR3 length equals 13 residues. Trimming left V 0 bases short and J 9 bases short, with 9 bases between. CDR3 DNA: TGTGCCATCAGTGAGTCTGTCGCCGGTGAGCAGTTCTTC. This gives the protein CAISESVAGEQFF.

The rearrangement links TRBV7-9 to TRBJ2-2; D not certain. This CDR3 spans 12 amino acids. V was pared by 3 bases and J by 4 bases, with 3 bases between. Per germline, CDR1 SEHNR and CDR2 FQNEAQ (reference sequence). In DNA, the CDR3 is TGTGCCAGCAGCTTTGGCACCGGGGAGCTGTTTTTT. The encoded protein is CASSFGTGELFF.

The chain links TRBV14 to TRBJ1-1, with D possibly being TRBD1 (5 bases). Trimming took 3 bases from V and 4 from J, leaving 21 bases between them. CDR3 length: 17 residues. Germline CDR1 and CDR2: SGHDN and FVKESK. CDR3 DNA: TGTGCCAGCAGCCACGTTACCCCAGGGAAATTGGTCACTGAAGCTTTCTTT. Translated: CASSHVTPGKLVTEAFF.

The V and J genes are TRBV6-5 and TRBJ2-7, with 8 bases identical to TRBD2. The germline gives CDR1 MNHEY, CDR2 SVGAGI. V gave up 6 bases and J gave up 4 bases; unmatched junction bases: 11. This CDR3 has 15 residues. CDR3 bases: TGTGCCAGCAGCCTATCCGGACTAGCTGAGTACGAGCAGTACTTC. The encoded protein is CASSLSGLAEYEQYF.

The chain links TRBV27 to TRBJ2-1; 16 positions match TRBD2. Unmatched junction bases numbered 8, after V lost 7 bases and J lost 2 bases. Germline V gene data show CDR1 as MNHEY and CDR2 as SMNVEV (reference sequence). The CDR3 totals 18 residues. CDR3 amino acids: CASILGLAGGYAYNEQFF. The CDR3 bases are TGTGCCAGCATATTGGGACTAGCGGGGGGGTATGCCTACAATGAGCAGTTCTTC.

The chain employs TRBV27 and TRBJ2-1, with a possible D match to TRBD1 (5 bases). The CDR3 has 14 residues. Germline V gene lookup returns CDR1 MNHEY and CDR2 SMNVEV (reference sequence). The V and J ends lost 8 bases and 0 bases respectively, with 11 bases between them. CDR3 in DNA: TGTGCCAGCTGGTCAGGGCTCTCCTACAATGAGCAGTTCTTC. Protein product: CASWSGLSYNEQFF.

The chain joins TRBV9 to TRBJ1-1; no clear D. This CDR3 comprises 13 residues. Germline-derived CDR1 and CDR2 are SGDLS and YYNGEE. Deletions cut 0 bases from V and 5 bases from J, with 8 bases between. CDR3 coding DNA: TGTGCCAGCAGCGTAGCGGTGCGGACTGAAGCTTTCTTT. It is translated as CASSVAVRTEAFF.

CDR3 DNA sequence: TGTGCCAGTAGTATCGATGGGGCCCAGTGGGGGAACACTGAAGCTTTCTTT. Translation gives CASSIDGAQWGNTEAFF. The rearrangement uses TRBV19 and TRBJ1-1; weak D call: TRBD1 (5 bases). This CDR3 has 17 residues. V was cut by 3 bases and J by 1 base, with 18 bases left in between. From germline, CDR1 is LNHDA and CDR2 SQIVND (reference sequence).

The chain links TRBV6-2 or TRBV6-3 to TRBJ1-5, with D perhaps matching TRBD1 (5 bases). CDR3 length: 17 residues. The V end was cut by 3 bases, the J end by 1 base, with 16 bases between. Germline CDR1 MNHEY, CDR2 SVGEGT. CDR3 region: CASSYIVGADSNQPQHF. Here the CDR3 DNA reads TGTGCCAGCAGTTATATTGTAGGGGCTGACAGCAATCAGCCCCAGCATTTT.

The chain is built from TRBV20-1 and TRBJ2-1; 8 positions match TRBD1. V lost 3 bases, J lost 2 bases, and 9 bases stayed unmatched. Germline CDR1 reads DFQATT; CDR2 reads SNEGSKA (reference sequence). The CDR3 is made up of 16 amino acids. In DNA, the CDR3 is TGCAGTGCTAGTGGACAGGGCTCCCCTCCCTACAATGAGCAGTTCTTC. Amino acid sequence: CSASGQGSPPYNEQFF.

This clone has a single count. The gene calls are TRBV28 and TRBJ1-6; maybe TRBD1 (5 bases). The CDR3 has 15 amino acids. Trimming removed 3 bases at V and 10 bases at J, with 16 bases between. The germline CDR1 and CDR2 sequences are MDHEN and SYDVKM. The CDR3, as DNA: TGTGCCAGCAGTTTGGAGAGGGGCGCAGGGTCACCCCTCCACTTT. It yields the protein CASSLERGAGSPLHF.

The chain recombines TRBV10-3 with TRBJ1-5; D remains ambiguous. The CDR3 sequence is 13 residues long. V dropped 8 bases and J dropped 0 bases, with 8 bases sitting between them. CDR1 and CDR2 (germline): ENHRY, SYGVKD. CDR3 protein: CAIAPHSNQPQHF. The CDR3 bases are TGTGCCATCGCCCCACATAGCAATCAGCCCCAGCATTTT.

The genes are TRBV5-6 and TRBJ2-7; no clear D gene. This CDR3 region has 15 residues. Germline CDR1 reads SGHDT; CDR2 reads YYEEEE. The V and J ends lost 0 bases and 0 bases respectively, with 10 bases between them. In DNA form, the CDR3 reads TGTGCCAGCAGCTTGGGCGGCACCCTCTCCTACGAGCAGTACTTC. It specifies CASSLGGTLSYEQYF.

Regarding this clone: The junction does not match germline at one end; this may be a read error. The chain carries TRBV19 and TRBJ1-5; D may be TRBD1 (6 bases). Germline values: CDR1 LNHDA, CDR2 SQIVND (reference sequence). The CDR3 length is 13 residues. The DNA of the CDR3 is TGTGCCAGTAGTCTAGACAGGAATCAGCCCCAGCATTTT. It specifies CASSLDRNQPQHF.

V usage is TRBV5-6 and J usage is TRBJ2-7, with D perhaps TRBD1 (6 bases). V lost 3 bases, J lost 5 bases, and 12 bases lay in between. The CDR3 spans 13 residues. Germline CDR1 and CDR2: SGHDT and YYEEEE. CDR3 sequence (DNA): TGTGCCAGCAGCTCCAGGGGTACGGACGAGCAGTACTTC. Translated, it gives CASSSRGTDEQYF.

The chain has TRBV11-3 and TRBJ2-1; 7 bases are shared with TRBD2. The CDR3 is made up of 16 amino acids. The V and J ends lost 1 base and 0 bases, in that order; junction bases with no gene match: 3. The germline CDR1 and CDR2 sequences are SGHNT and YENEEA. CDR3 in amino acids: CASSLGGGSSYNEQFF. The CDR3 region has the DNA TGTGCCAGCAGCTTAGGTGGCGGGAGCTCCTACAATGAGCAGTTCTTC.

This clone was seen just once. This chain joins TRBV7-9 and TRBJ2-2; TRBD1 or TRBD2 may be the D gene (5 bases each). CDR3 length equals 15 residues. V was pared by 3 bases and J by 4 bases, with 12 bases between. The V gene's germline CDR1 is SEHNR and CDR2 FQNEAQ (reference sequence). This CDR3 reads CASSFVPGGTGELFF. CDR3 sequence (DNA): TGTGCCAGCAGCTTCGTTCCTGGGGGCACCGGGGAGCTGTTTTTT.

The chain links TRBV7-2 to TRBJ2-2; unclear D gene. CDR1 SGHTA and CDR2 FQGNSA come from the germline V gene. Trimming pared 4 bases from V and 1 base from J, leaving 7 bases between. The CDR3 is 14 amino acids. CDR3 bases: TGTGCCAGCAGCTCAAGGCGGAACACCGGGGAGCTGTTTTTT. Residues: CASSSRRNTGELFF.

The table lists this clone with a count of one. The rearrangement joins TRBV5-4 to TRBJ2-2, with TRBD2 matching 7 bases. The V gene end was trimmed by 7 bases and the J gene end by 2 bases; junction bases not matched to a gene: 8. The length of the CDR3 is 15 residues. Looked up from germline, CDR1 is SGHNT and CDR2 is YYREEE (reference sequence). CDR3 DNA sequence: TGTGCCAGCCATACCGGGACTACCAACACCGGGGAGCTGTTTTTT. Encoded protein: CASHTGTTNTGELFF.

This chain joins TRBV5-8 and TRBJ2-2, with TRBD1 matching over 11 bases. V dropped 3 bases and J dropped 7; count of bases not matched to a gene: 5. CDR3 length: 15 residues. Germline CDR1 reads SGHTS; CDR2 reads YDEGEE. The CDR3 loop is CASSWGQGVVGELFF. The CDR3 nucleotides are TGTGCCAGCAGCTGGGGACAGGGGGTCGTCGGGGAGCTGTTTTTT.

The chain combines TRBV4-2 with TRBJ2-7; 9 bases are a match to TRBD1. CDR1 and CDR2 (germline): LGHNA, YNFKEQ. With V trimmed by 4 bases and J by 2 bases, 9 bases remained unmatched. This CDR3 region has 16 residues. This CDR3 reads CASSPEGTGFPYEQYF. CDR3 nucleotides: TGTGCCAGCAGCCCGGAGGGGACAGGGTTTCCCTACGAGCAGTACTTC.

The chain joins TRBV29-1 to TRBJ1-5, with 9 bases lining up with TRBD1. V gave up 5 bases and J gave up 7 bases; unmatched junction bases: 9. The germline gives CDR1 SQVTM, CDR2 ANQGSEA. This CDR3 contains 14 residues. The CDR3 DNA is TGCAGCGTTCTTACCGGGACAGGGAACCAGCCCCAGCATTTT. This sequence encodes CSVLTGTGNQPQHF.

This CDR3 reads CASSTDTQYF. The DNA of the CDR3 is TGTGCCAGCAGTACAGATACGCAGTATTTT. The J gene is TRBJ2-3, the V gene TRBV28; D is uncertain. V gave up 5 bases and J gave up 3 bases, with 0 bases separating them. Germline-derived CDR1 and CDR2 are MDHEN and SYDVKM. This CDR3 is 10 amino acids long. Full variable domain (remainder filled in from reference TRBV28 and TRBJ2-3): DVKVTQSSRYLVKRTGEKVFLECVQDMDHENMFWYRQDPGLGLRLIYFSYDVKMKEKGDIPEGYSVSREKKERFSLILESASTNQTSMYLCASSTDTQYFGPGTRLTVL.

J is TRBJ2-2 and V is TRBV9; perhaps TRBD1 as D (6 bases). Germline lookup yields CDR1 SGDLS and CDR2 YYNGEE. The CDR3 consists of 14 residues. Trimming removed 4 bases at V and 1 base at J, with 8 bases between. The CDR3 reads CASSMGQNTGELFF. DNA for the CDR3: TGTGCCAGCAGCATGGGACAGAACACCGGGGAGCTGTTTTTT.